This T cell receptor (beta chain) appears in the sequencing data of a study of metastatic and nonmetastatic thyroid tumors. Whole-study results and caveats: Compared with benign nodules, malignant thyroid tumors were reported to have significantly higher TCR beta diversity in both blood and tumor.

Among the patients, none had received any treatment before thyroid surgery. The length of the CDR3 is 14 residues. The V end lost 4 bases, the J end lost 1 base, and 5 bases lay between the germline ends. Germline V gene data show CDR1 as LGHDT and CDR2 as YNNKEL (reference sequence). This clone is medium-sized in the sample. Its antigen remains unknown. TCRdb redid the clone calls on the PCR reads using MiXCR. This sample has roughly 3,400 clones, with under 45% found just once. The specimen was adjacent normal tissue. The chain joins TRBV3-1 to TRBJ2-6; D remains ambiguous. The receptor was isolated from a male donor with papillary thyroid cancer or a benign thyroid nodule (not recorded which). Some clones in this sample may be carry-over from other donors' samples. The CDR3 bases are TGTGCCAGCAGCCCCACTTCTGGGGCCAACGTCCTGACTTTC. It yields the protein CASSPTSGANVLTF.